This T cell receptor (beta chain) comes out of a study of blood T cell repertoires in COVID-19. Whole-study context: Symptom resolution, clearance, or two negative PCRs marked donors in Cohort 3 as recovered.

The repertoire was sequenced with immunoSEQ multiplex PCR; TCRdb's copy has only in-frame clones and lacks some. The sample has about 280,000 clones; more than 70% are singletons. CDR3 length: 15 amino acids. V trimming: 3 bases; J trimming: 8 bases; junction bases outside the gene matches: 10. The germline CDR1 and CDR2 sequences are LGHNA and YNFKEQ. This chain joins TRBV4-2 and TRBJ2-1; 7 bases agree with TRBD2. Sequencing input: PBMCs or T cells enriched from blood (not recorded which). This clonotype was sampled from a woman aged 60-70 years in a cohort exposed to, infected with or recovered from COVID-19 (not recorded which). The CDR3 loop reads CASSQTSSEGDEQFF. The CDR3 DNA is TGTGCCAGCAGCCAGACTAGCTCCGAAGGGGATGAGCAGTTCTTC.